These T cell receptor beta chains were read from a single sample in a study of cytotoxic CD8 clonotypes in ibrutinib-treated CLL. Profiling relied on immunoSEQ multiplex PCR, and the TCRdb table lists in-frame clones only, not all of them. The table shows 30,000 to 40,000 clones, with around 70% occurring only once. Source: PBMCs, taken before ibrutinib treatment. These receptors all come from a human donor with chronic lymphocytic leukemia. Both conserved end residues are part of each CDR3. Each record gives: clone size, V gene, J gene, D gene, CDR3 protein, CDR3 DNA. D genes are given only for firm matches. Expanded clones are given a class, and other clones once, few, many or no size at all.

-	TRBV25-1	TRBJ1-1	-	CASRPRTGNTEAFF	TGTGCCAGCAGGCCCAGGACGGGGAACACTGAAGCTTTCTTT
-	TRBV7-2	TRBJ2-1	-	CASSLAQRDEQFF	TGTGCCAGCAGCTTAGCGCAACGGGATGAGCAGTTCTTC
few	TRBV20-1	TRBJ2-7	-	CSASFSYEQYF	TGCAGTGCTAGTTTCTCCTACGAGCAGTACTTC
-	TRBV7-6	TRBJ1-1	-	CASSFRDGEGTEAFF	TGTGCCAGCAGCTTTCGGGACGGGGAGGGCACTGAAGCTTTCTTT
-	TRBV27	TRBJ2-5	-	CASSFHQTAQYF	TGTGCCAGCAGTTTTCATCAGACGGCCCAGTACTTC
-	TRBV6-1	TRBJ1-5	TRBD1	CASTRTGGDQPQHF	TGTGCCAGCACCAGGACAGGGGGCGATCAGCCCCAGCATTTT
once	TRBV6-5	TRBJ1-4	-	CASRASLQGNEKLFF	TGTGCCAGCAGGGCCTCCCTACAGGGTAATGAAAAACTGTTTTTT
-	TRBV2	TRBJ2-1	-	CASSVYRGLAVNEQFF	TGTGCCAGCAGTGTTTATCGGGGCCTGGCGGTCAATGAGCAGTTCTTC
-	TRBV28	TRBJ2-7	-	CASSIPGQRAHF	TGTGCCAGCAGTATACCGGGACAGCGGGCGCACTTC
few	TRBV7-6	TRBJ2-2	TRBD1	CASSFLGTGTTGELFF	TGTGCCAGCAGCTTCTTAGGGACAGGGACCACCGGGGAGCTGTTTTTT
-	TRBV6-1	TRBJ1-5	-	CASSRFDLSNQPQHF	TGTGCCAGCAGTAGGTTCGATTTAAGCAATCAGCCCCAGCATTTT